This T cell receptor beta chain appears in the sequencing data of a study of patients and donors after allogeneic stem cell transplantation. TCRdb passed the RT-PCR reads through MiXCR, listing each CDR3 protein once. Among over 200,000 distinct CDR3 sequences listed, about 38% were seen once. Material for sequencing was blood, either unsorted or a sorted T cell fraction (not recorded which). The source is a human donor who was either an allogeneic HSCT recipient or a stem cell or donor lymphocyte infusion donor (not recorded which). It is not recorded whose cells these are; they may come from a transplant donor.

The CDR3 DNA sequence: TGTGCCAGCAGCTTATTGGGGCTCTCCCACTATGGCTACACCTTC. Translated, it gives CASSLLGLSHYGYTF. V usage is TRBV5-8 and J usage is TRBJ1-2, with a weak D call TRBD1 (5 bases). This CDR3 comprises 15 residues. Germline CDR1 is SGHTS and CDR2 is YDEGEE. V gave up 2 bases and J gave up 3 bases, with 14 bases separating them.